This TCR beta chain comes out of a study of PD-1 blockade in classical Hodgkin lymphoma. Study-wide context: Patients had nivolumab dosed at 3 mg/kg, delivered intravenously every 2 weeks. General observations from the study: Among the patients, those starting nivolumab under 1 year after ASCT were excluded.

Time point here: cycle 4 day 1 (C4D1), after more than five weeks of nivolumab. Exposure to brentuximab vedotin varied, and each patient had relapsed following autologous stem cell transplantation. Sequenced by immunoSEQ multiplex PCR; TCRdb stores in-frame clones only, minus some. This sample yields 40,000 to 55,000 clones, of which 80% are seen a single time; about 20% belongs to the top ten. This clone was seen more than once but under ten times. Its antigen is unknown. The sample was peripheral blood mononuclear cells (PBMCs), taken before the fourth cycle of nivolumab. This clonotype originated in a human donor with classical Hodgkin lymphoma.

CDR3 protein: CASSFIRNNYGYTF. The CDR3 nucleotides are TGTGCCAGCAGCTTTATTCGAAATAACTATGGCTACACCTTC. This chain links TRBV11-2 with TRBJ1-2, with unresolved D. CDR1 is SGHAT and CDR2 is FQNNGV in the germline V gene. The CDR3 has 14 amino acids. The germline V and J ends were trimmed by 3 bases and 1 base, with 9 bases remaining between them. The whole variable domain, filled in from reference TRBV11-2 and TRBJ1-2, reads EAGVAQSPRYKIIEKRQSVAFWCNPISGHATLYWYQQILGQGPKLLIQFQNNGVVDDSQLPKDRFSAERLKGVDSTLKIQPAKLEDSAVYLCASSFIRNNYGYTFGSGTRLTVV.